This T cell receptor (beta chain) was identified in a study of shared clonotypes between healthy human individuals (dated by TCRdb to 2018 to 2020). Background on the whole study: The cohort included three men and two women between 18 and 49 years of age. Blood TCR repertoires of roughly five healthy adults were deeply sequenced to estimate repertoire size and the extent of clonotype sharing between individuals. For each donor, CD4 naive and CD4 memory were each given three plates, CD8 naive was given two plates, and CD8 memory was given one plate. Between about 0.94 and 8.9 billion PBMCs per donor were obtained by leukapheresis. Libraries were prepared and TCR repertoires were sequenced by different laboratories using diverse techniques, in order to increase sequencing depth and limit assay-specific biases.

Using the deep immunoSEQ assay, multiplex PCR amplified TCR CDR3 regions from genomic DNA. Genomic DNA extracted from each cell subset was distributed evenly over all wells of several immunoSEQ 96-well plates, and each plate served as one replicate. For sorted subsets, around 200 ng genomic DNA, equal to tens of thousands of T cell genomes, was loaded into each replicate PCR. The purified libraries were quantified using a Qubit 3.0 fluorometer, sized with a Bioanalyzer 2100, and then quantified again using the KAPA Library Quantification kit. Each immunoSEQ 96-well plate was sequenced on its own single-read 150-cycle Illumina NextSeq 550 flow cell. Regarding the original processing steps: Because the immunoSEQ output held only junctional sequences and lacked quality scores, the filtering could not match the filtering applied to full-length reads. Sequences were annotated with PyIR, a Python wrapper for IgBLAST v1.9, using IMGT germline references to assign V/J genes and CDR3. Reads were filtered out if the reads had weak V/J assignments (E-value above 1e-6), no CDR3, stop codons, out-of-frame junctions, or ambiguous translated residues. V3J clonotypes were defined by identical inferred V gene, J gene, and CDR3 amino acid sequence. To compute the percentage overlap between repertoires, the number of shared unique clonotypes was divided by the size of the smaller repertoire. Repertoire richness was assessed with RTK rarefaction, the Chao1 estimator, and Recon v2.1 estimates of unobserved clonotypes. OLGA was used to compute generation probabilities for all TCRbeta clonotypes that the gDNA method yielded from a handful of donors. TCRdb obtained this table from immuneACCESS and retained in-frame rearrangements with V and J assigned. These tables miss some clones; where compared with another copy, unresolved V genes account for less than half of the shortfall, and the remainder is unexplained. V, J and clone size reflect that table, while D and trimming were determined from the DNA. In all, the sample holds about 2,100,000 clones, and about 92% of those were seen once. The ten largest clonotypes hold more than 1.5% of the sample.

For this clone: The antigen this receptor binds is unknown. The sample holds no much larger clone one base away, and base qualities are not on file.

The study at large found these results: Sampling was restricted to blood, and TCR repertoires in tissue are likely to differ from TCR repertoires in blood. Because the study included only a small number of donors, the genetic and exposure-history diversity represented was limited. When a few donors were compared, the shared fraction of clonotypes was about 5% for naive CD4, 3.5% to 4% for naive CD8, 2% to 2.5% for memory CD4, and less than 0.45% for memory CD8. Rarefaction of sorted-subset datasets indicated incomplete sequencing despite the large sequencing depth. Compared with non-shared clonotypes, the clonotypes found in all four sorted-subset donors had higher generation probabilities. Pairwise subsampling indicated that sequencing depth was expected to affect the degree of clonotype sharing among donors. Naive subsets generally had larger estimated clonotype richness than memory subsets.

CD8 naive samples were obtained by positive selection for CCR7 among CD45RO-negative cells, yielding a CD45RA+CCR7+ population from which TemRA cells were excluded. Healthy HIV-negative adults with no recently reported acute infections or vaccinations were included as donors. Every donor was a Caucasian adult residing in Nashville, Tennessee, USA. After blood collection by leukapheresis, PBMCs were isolated using Ficoll-Histopaque density gradient centrifugation and then cryopreserved in the vapor phase of liquid nitrogen. Analytical flow cytometry was used to check the purity and quantity of every magnetically sorted T cell population. Each sorted fraction had its genomic DNA isolated and then quantified by UV absorbance on a Nanodrop 2000c. V drops 4 bases and J drops 4 bases, leaving 16 bases in between. From the cysteine up to the phenylalanine, the CDR3 has a length of 15 residues. The sequence is cut down to CDR3 DNA, 45 bases in frame from base 1. The germline V gene sets CDR1 to SGHDN and CDR2 to FVKESK.

The sequence derives from a man younger than 35 in good health. Some clones in this sample may be carry-over from other donors' samples. The chain is encoded by TRBV14 joined to TRBJ1-1; confidence is insufficient to name the D gene. The sequenced sample was naive CD8+ T cells from PBMCs. The cell subset or site label of this sample denotes: CD45RA+CCR7+. Here is the DNA: TGTGCCAGCAGCCCCTATCGAGGGTCGGGCACTGAAGCTTTCTTT. It codes for CASSPYRGSGTEAFF.